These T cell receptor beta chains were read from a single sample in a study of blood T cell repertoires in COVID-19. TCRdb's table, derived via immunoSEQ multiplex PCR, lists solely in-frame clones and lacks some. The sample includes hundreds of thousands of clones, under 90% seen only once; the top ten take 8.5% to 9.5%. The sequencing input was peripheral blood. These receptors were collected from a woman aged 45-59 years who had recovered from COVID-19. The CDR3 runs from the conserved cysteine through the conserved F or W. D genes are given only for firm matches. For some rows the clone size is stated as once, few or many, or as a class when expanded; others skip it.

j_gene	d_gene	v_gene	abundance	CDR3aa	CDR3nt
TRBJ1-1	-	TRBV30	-	CAWSRVTEAFF	TGTGCCTGGAGTCGAGTCACTGAAGCTTTCTTT
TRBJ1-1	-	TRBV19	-	CASSPPRTEAFF	TGTGCCAGTAGCCCACCTCGGACTGAAGCTTTCTTT
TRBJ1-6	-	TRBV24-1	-	CATLEQGGNSPLHF	TGTGCCACCCTAGAGCAGGGAGGTAATTCACCCCTCCACTTT
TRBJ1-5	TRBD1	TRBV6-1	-	CASSDSGTGYQPQHF	TGTGCCAGCAGTGATTCCGGGACAGGGTATCAGCCCCAGCATTTT
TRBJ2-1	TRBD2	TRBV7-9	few	CASSLGPSGSPYNEQFF	TGTGCCAGCAGCTTAGGGCCTAGCGGGAGTCCCTACAATGAGCAGTTCTTC
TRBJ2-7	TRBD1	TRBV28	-	CASSTGQGRTEQYF	TGTGCCAGCAGTACGGGACAGGGTAGGACCGAGCAGTACTTC
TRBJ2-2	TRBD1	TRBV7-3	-	CASSPRQGAAGELFF	TGTGCCAGCAGCCCAAGACAGGGGGCGGCCGGGGAGCTGTTTTTT
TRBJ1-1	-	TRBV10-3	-	CAISDRDGTEAFF	TGTGCCATCAGTGACAGGGATGGTACTGAAGCTTTCTTT
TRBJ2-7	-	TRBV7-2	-	CASSRYSQYEQYF	TGTGCCAGCAGCAGATACAGCCAGTACGAGCAGTACTTC
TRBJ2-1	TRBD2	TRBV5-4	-	CASSLVAGDHNEQFF	TGTGCCAGCAGCTTGGTAGCGGGGGACCACAATGAGCAGTTCTTC
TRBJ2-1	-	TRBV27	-	CASNLPSPEFF	TGTGCCAGCAACTTACCCTCTCCCGAGTTCTTC
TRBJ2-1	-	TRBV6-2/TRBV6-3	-	CASSRVGVGRTYNEQFF	TGTGCCAGCAGTCGGGTCGGGGTAGGGAGGACTTACAATGAGCAGTTCTTC
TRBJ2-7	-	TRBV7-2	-	CASSLTGEQYF	TGTGCCAGCAGCTTGACCGGGGAGCAGTACTTC
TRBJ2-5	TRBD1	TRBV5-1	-	CASSLPRTGPETQYF	TGCGCCAGCAGCTTGCCCCGGACAGGGCCAGAGACCCAGTACTTC
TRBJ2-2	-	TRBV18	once	CASSPAGSNTGELFF	TGTGCCAGCTCACCCGCCGGGTCGAACACCGGGGAGCTGTTTTTT
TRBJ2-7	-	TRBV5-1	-	CASKYIGTSYEQYF	TGCGCCAGCAAGTATATAGGGACATCCTACGAGCAGTACTTC
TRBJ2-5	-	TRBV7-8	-	CASSILPRAETQYF	TGTGCCAGCAGCATCCTGCCCAGGGCAGAGACCCAGTACTTC
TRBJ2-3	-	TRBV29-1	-	CSVEGTSLRTDTQYF	TGCAGCGTTGAAGGGACAAGTCTTCGCACAGATACGCAGTATTTT
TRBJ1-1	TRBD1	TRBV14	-	CASRGIPGGSTEAFF	TGTGCCAGCAGAGGAATACCAGGGGGCTCCACTGAAGCTTTCTTT
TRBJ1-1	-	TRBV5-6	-	CASSYSRGLATEAFF	TGTGCCAGCAGCTACTCCCGGGGGTTGGCCACTGAAGCTTTCTTT
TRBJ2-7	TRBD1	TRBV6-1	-	CASSEFGQGNEQYF	TGTGCCAGCAGTGAATTCGGACAGGGCAACGAGCAGTACTTC
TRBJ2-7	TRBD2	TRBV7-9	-	CASSLGTSGGARPSYEQYF	TGTGCCAGCAGCCTCGGGACTAGCGGGGGGGCCCGTCCCTCCTACGAGCAGTACTTC